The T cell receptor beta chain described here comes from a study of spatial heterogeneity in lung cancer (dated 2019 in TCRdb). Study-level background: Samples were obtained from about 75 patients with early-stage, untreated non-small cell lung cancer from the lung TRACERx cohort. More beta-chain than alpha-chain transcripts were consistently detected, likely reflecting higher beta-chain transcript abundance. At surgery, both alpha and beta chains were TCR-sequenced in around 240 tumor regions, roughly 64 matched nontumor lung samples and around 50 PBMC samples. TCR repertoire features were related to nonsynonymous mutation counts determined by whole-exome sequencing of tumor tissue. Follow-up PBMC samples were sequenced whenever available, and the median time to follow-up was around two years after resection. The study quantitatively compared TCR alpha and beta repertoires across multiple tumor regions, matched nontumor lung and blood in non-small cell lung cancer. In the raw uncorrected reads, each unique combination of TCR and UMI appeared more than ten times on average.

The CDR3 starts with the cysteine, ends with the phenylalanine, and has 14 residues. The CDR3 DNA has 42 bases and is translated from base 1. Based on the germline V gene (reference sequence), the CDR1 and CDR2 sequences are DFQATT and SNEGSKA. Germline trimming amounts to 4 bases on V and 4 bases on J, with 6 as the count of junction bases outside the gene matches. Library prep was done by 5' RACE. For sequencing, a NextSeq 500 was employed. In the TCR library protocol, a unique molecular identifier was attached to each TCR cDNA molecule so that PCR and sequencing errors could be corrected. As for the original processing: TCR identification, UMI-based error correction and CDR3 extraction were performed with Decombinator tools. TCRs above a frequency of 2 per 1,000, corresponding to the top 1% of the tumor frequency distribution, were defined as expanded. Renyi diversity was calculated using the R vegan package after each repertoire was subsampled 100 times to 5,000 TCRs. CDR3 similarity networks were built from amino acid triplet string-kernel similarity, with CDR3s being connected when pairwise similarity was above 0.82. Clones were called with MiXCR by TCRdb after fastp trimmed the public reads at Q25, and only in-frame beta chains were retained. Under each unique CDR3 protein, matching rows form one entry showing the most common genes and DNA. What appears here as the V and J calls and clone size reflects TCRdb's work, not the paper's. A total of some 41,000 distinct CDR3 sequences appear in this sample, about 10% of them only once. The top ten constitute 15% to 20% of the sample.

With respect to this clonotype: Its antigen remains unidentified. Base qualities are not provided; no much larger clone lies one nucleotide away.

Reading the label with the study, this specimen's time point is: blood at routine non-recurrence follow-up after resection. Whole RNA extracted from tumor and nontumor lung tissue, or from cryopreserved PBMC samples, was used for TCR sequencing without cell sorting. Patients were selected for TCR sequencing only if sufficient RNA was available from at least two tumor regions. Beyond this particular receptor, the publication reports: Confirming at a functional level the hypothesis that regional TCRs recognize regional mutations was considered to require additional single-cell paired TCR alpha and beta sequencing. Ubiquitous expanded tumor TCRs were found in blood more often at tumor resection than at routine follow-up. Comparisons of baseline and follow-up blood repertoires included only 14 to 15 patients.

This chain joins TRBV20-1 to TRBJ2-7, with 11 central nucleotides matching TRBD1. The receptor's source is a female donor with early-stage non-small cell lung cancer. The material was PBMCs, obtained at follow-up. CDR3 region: CSAKPGTGGYEQYF. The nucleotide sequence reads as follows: TGCAGTGCTAAACCCGGGACAGGGGGTTACGAGCAGTACTTC.